These T cell receptor beta chains were read from a single sample in a study of blood T cell repertoires in COVID-19. TCRdb's copy holds only in-frame clones and misses some; the assay was immunoSEQ multiplex PCR. The table shows more than 300,000 clones, with approximately 91% occurring only once. Sequenced input: PBMCs or T cells enriched from blood (not recorded which). These receptors originate from a woman younger than 45 who had been exposed to COVID-19. Both conserved end residues are part of each CDR3. The D gene is left open where the match is weak. Some rows have no size entry. The others give once, few or many, or a class for an expanded clone.

d_call	v_call	j_call	clone_size	cdr3_nt	cdr3_aa
TRBD1	TRBV7-6	TRBJ1-1	NA	TGTGCCAGCAGCTTGCAGGGGGCTATGAACACTGAAGCTTTCTTT	CASSLQGAMNTEAFF
TRBD1	TRBV6-1	TRBJ2-7	NA	TGTGCCAGCAGTGAAAACCCCCCGGGACAGGGGTTGTTCGAGCAGTACTTC	CASSENPPGQGLFEQYF
NA	TRBV10-3	TRBJ2-5	NA	TGTGCCATCAGTGAGATCCAGGGCGGAAAGACCCAGTACTTC	CAISEIQGGKTQYF
NA	TRBV12-2	TRBJ2-4	NA	NA	CASRLVGQGASLAKNIQYF
NA	TRBV4-2	TRBJ1-2	NA	TGTGCCAGCAGCCAAGAAGGGGGTGGACAGAATGGCTACACCTTC	CASSQEGGGQNGYTF
NA	TRBV6-5	TRBJ2-5	NA	TGTGCCAGCAGCTACGGGCGTGTGGAGACCCAGTACTTC	CASSYGRVETQYF
NA	TRBV7-6	TRBJ2-2	NA	TGTGCCAGCAGCTTAGCGCGGCCGAACACCGGGGAGCTGTTTTTT	CASSLARPNTGELFF
TRBD1	TRBV5-1	TRBJ1-1	NA	TGCGCCAGCAGCTTGGGACAGGGCTTAGCTGAAGCTTTCTTT	CASSLGQGLAEAFF
NA	TRBV5-1	TRBJ2-2	NA	TGCGCCAGCAGCTTATCGACAGCGAACACCGGGGAGCTGTTTTTT	CASSLSTANTGELFF
NA	TRBV5-1	TRBJ1-3	once	TGCGCCAGCAGCCTGGGCGAAAACTTCGACTCTGGAAACACCATATATTTT	CASSLGENFDSGNTIYF